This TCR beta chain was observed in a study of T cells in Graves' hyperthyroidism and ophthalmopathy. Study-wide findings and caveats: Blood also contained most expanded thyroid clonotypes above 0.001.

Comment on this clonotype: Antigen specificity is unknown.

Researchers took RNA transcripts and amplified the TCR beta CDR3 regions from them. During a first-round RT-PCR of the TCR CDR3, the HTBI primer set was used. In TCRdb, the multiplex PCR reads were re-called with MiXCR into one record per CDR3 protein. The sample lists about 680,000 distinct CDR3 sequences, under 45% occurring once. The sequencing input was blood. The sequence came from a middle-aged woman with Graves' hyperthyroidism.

This CDR3 reads CATSRDPGQVNSPLHF. DNA for the CDR3: TGTGCCACCAGCAGAGATCCGGGACAGGTTAATTCACCCCTCCACTTT. This chain joins TRBV15 and TRBJ1-6; 8 bases line up with TRBD1. CDR1 LNHNV and CDR2 YYDKDF come from the germline V gene (reference sequence). The CDR3 spans 16 residues. V shed 0 bases and J 6 bases; nucleotides not matched to a gene: 4.